These 2 T cell receptor beta chains were sequenced from one sample in a study of blood T cell repertoires in COVID-19. Using immunoSEQ multiplex PCR, the repertoire was profiled, and TCRdb retains in-frame clones only, with some absent. The sample lists around 300,000 clones; roughly nine tenths were seen once. Sequenced material: PBMCs or T cells enriched from blood (not recorded which). The receptor source for this set is a woman between 45 and 60 years old who had recovered from COVID-19.

The rearrangement links TRBV4-2 to TRBJ1-4, with D perhaps matching TRBD1 (6 bases). Trimming pared 1 base from V and 6 bases from J, leaving 9 bases between. Germline CDR1 reads LGHNA; CDR2 reads YNFKEQ. The CDR3 is 14 residues long. Written as DNA, the CDR3 is TGTGCCAGCAGCCAAGTAGGGGGGGATGAAAAACTGTTTTTT. Its translation: CASSQVGGDEKLFF.

This chain connects TRBV7-8 to TRBJ1-1; 7 bases align to TRBD1. The CDR3 is 15 amino acids. V trimming: 0 bases; J trimming: 3 bases; junction bases outside the gene matches: 4. Germline CDR1 reads SGHVS; CDR2 reads FQNEAQ. The CDR3 loop is CASSLAPRGYTEAFF. The CDR3 DNA sequence: TGTGCCAGCAGCTTAGCTCCCAGGGGGTACACTGAAGCTTTCTTT.